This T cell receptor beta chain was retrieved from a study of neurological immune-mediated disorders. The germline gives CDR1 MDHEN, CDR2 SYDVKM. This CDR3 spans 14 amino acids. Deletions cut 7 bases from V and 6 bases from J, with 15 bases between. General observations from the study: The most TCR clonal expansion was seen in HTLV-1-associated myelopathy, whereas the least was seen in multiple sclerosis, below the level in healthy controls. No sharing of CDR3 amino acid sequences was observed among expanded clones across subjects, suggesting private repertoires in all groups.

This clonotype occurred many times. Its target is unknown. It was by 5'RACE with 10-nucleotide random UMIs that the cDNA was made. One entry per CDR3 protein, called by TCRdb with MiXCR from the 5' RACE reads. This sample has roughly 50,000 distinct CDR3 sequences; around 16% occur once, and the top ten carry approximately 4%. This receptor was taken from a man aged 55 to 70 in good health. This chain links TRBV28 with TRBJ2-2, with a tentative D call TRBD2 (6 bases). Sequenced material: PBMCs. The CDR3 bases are TGTGCCAGCATAGGGCGGGAAGGGGCCGGGGAGCTGTTTTTT. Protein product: CASIGREGAGELFF. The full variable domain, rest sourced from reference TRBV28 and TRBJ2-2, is DVKVTQSSRYLVKRTGEKVFLECVQDMDHENMFWYRQDPGLGLRLIYFSYDVKMKEKGDIPEGYSVSREKKERFSLILESASTNQTSMYLCASIGREGAGELFFGEGSRLTVL.